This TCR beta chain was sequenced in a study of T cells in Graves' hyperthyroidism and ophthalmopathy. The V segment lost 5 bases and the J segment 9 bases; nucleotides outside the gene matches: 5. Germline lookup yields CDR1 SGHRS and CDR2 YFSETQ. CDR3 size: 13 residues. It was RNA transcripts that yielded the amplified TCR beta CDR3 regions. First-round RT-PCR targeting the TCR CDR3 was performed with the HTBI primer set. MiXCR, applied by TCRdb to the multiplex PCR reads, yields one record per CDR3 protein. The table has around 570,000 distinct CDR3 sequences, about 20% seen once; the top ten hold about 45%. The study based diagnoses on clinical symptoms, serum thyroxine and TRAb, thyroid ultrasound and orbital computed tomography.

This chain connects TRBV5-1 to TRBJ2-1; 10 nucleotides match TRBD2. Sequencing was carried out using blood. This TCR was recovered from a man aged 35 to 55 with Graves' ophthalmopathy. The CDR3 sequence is CASRASGGLEQFF. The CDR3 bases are TGCGCCAGCAGGGCTAGCGGGGGTCTTGAGCAGTTCTTC.